This TCR beta chain was profiled in a study of T cell changes during pregnancy in multiple sclerosis. The trim removed 4 bases at V and 9 bases at J, leaving 4 bases unmatched. The CDR3 length is 14 residues. Germline V gene data show CDR1 as LNHDA and CDR2 as SQIVND (reference sequence). The protocol was immunoSEQ multiplex PCR, while the TCRdb copy is restricted to in-frame clones and leaves out a portion. The sample holds some 24,000 clones, 85% to 90% seen once. The receptor was derived from a female donor in good health, enrolled as a control in a pregnancy study. The sequences come from CD4+ T cells from peripheral blood mononuclear cells, collected in the second trimester of pregnancy. This rearrangement joins TRBV19 to TRBJ2-1; TRBD1 matches 12 bases. CDR3 sequence: CASSRGQGAGEQFF. CDR3 nucleotide sequence: TGTGCCAGTAGTAGGGGACAGGGGGCTGGTGAGCAGTTCTTC.